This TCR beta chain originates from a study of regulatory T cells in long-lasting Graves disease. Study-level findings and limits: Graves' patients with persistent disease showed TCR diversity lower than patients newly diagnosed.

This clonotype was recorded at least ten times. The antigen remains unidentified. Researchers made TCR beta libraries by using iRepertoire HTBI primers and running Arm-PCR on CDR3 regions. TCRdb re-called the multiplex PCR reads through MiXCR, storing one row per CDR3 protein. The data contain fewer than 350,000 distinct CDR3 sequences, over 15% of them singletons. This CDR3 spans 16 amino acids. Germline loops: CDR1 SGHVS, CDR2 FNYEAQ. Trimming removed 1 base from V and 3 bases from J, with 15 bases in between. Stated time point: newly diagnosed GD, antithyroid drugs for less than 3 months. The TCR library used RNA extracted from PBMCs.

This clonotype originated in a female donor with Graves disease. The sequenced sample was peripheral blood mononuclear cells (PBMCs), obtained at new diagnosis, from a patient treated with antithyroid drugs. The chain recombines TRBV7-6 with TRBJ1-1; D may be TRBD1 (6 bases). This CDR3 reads CASSLDRLRGYTEAFF. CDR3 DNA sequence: TGTGCCAGCAGCTTAGACCGTCTCAGGGGCTACACTGAAGCTTTCTTT.